One and the same sample provided the 7 T cell receptor beta chains below, sequenced in a study of control samples from healthy donors and cancer patients. Sequenced by immunoSEQ multiplex PCR; TCRdb stores in-frame clones only, minus some. This sample carries 400,000 to 500,000 clones, 90% of them seen once, and the ten largest clones take more than 6%. Sequencing used PBMCs. These receptors all stem from a man aged 40-49 years with head and neck cancer.

V usage is TRBV20-1 and J usage is TRBJ1-5; 7 bases are shared with TRBD1. The CDR3 covers 13 residues. The V and J ends lost 6 bases and 4 bases, in that order; junction bases with no gene match: 6. CDR1 is DFQATT, CDR2 SNEGSKA, per germline (reference sequence). The CDR3 loop reads CSASGQDNQPQHF. CDR3 nucleotides: TGCAGTGCGAGTGGACAGGATAATCAGCCCCAGCATTTT.

This chain links TRBV6-5 with TRBJ1-1; D remains ambiguous. V was trimmed by 0 bases and J by 10 bases, leaving 18 bases between them. The CDR3 has 15 amino acids. CDR1 MNHEY and CDR2 SVGAGI come from the germline V gene. The CDR3 coding sequence is TGTGCCAGCAGTTACTCGAGCCGGAGACCCAGTGGAGCTTTCTTT. Translation gives CASSYSSRRPSGAFF.

The chain has TRBV5-8 and TRBJ1-5; 10 bases agree with TRBD1. With 3 bases clipped from V and 6 bases from J, the junction kept 9 bases outside the gene matches. CDR3 size: 16 residues. CDR1 SGHTS and CDR2 YDEGEE come from the germline V gene. CDR3 DNA sequence: TGTGCCAGCAGCTCCCACGGGACAGGGGAAGGTCAGCCCCAGCATTTT. Translating it yields CASSSHGTGEGQPQHF.

This clone was counted between two and nine times. The V and J genes are TRBV9 and TRBJ2-5; 8 bases line up with TRBD2. The CDR3 has 15 amino acids. The V gene's germline CDR1 is SGDLS and CDR2 YYNGEE. With V trimmed by 1 base and J by 3 bases, 5 bases remained unmatched. The CDR3 spells CASSVSAGGKETQYF. For the CDR3, the DNA is TGTGCCAGCAGCGTATCGGCGGGAGGAAAAGAGACCCAGTACTTC.

The J gene is TRBJ2-3, the V gene TRBV6-5; 9 bases map to TRBD1. The length of the CDR3 is 15 residues. CDR1 MNHEY and CDR2 SVGAGI come from the germline V gene. The junction had 4 bases not matched to a gene; V was cut back by 6 bases and J by 0 bases. In DNA, the CDR3 is TGTGCCAGCAGCGACAGGGGGGATAGCACAGATACGCAGTATTTT. It is translated as CASSDRGDSTDTQYF.

The rearrangement uses TRBV28 and TRBJ1-6; possible D gene TRBD1, 6 bases. V lost 6 bases and J lost 7, with 7 bases in between. This CDR3 spans 12 amino acids. Per the germline V gene, CDR1 is MDHEN and CDR2 is SYDVKM. CDR3 coding DNA: TGTGCCAGCAGAGGGGGAAATTCACCCCTCCACTTT. It yields the protein CASRGGNSPLHF.

The chain carries TRBV6-5 and TRBJ1-1; D gene uncertain. The CDR3 is 16 residues long. V was shortened by 4 bases and J by 0 bases, with 15 bases between the two germline ends. The V gene's germline CDR1 is MNHEY and CDR2 SVGAGI. The CDR3 DNA reads as TGTGCCAGCAGTTCCCCCGCCTCTCGGCTGAACACTGAAGCTTTCTTT. Translated: CASSSPASRLNTEAFF.